One and the same sample provided the 9 T cell receptor beta chains below, sequenced in a study of regulatory T cells in long-lasting Graves disease (dated by TCRdb to 2020 to 2022). Receptor amplification or capture employed multiplex PCR. The reads were generated on an Illumina HiSeq 4000. CDR3 regions were amplified by Arm-PCR with iRepertoire HTBI primers to construct TCR beta libraries. TCRdb took the public reads, trimmed them with fastp at Q25, ran MiXCR for clone calling and kept in-frame beta chains. For every CDR3 protein sequence, its rows merge into one entry that carries the most common genes and DNA. The sample table shows over 350,000 distinct CDR3 sequences, and around 13% are seen once. The ten largest clones capture more than 15% of the sample. Interpreted using the paper, the time point label stands for: newly diagnosed GD, antithyroid drugs for less than 3 months. For both TCR sequencing and RNA sequencing, RNA was extracted from PBMCs in TRIzol.

These data also formed part of another study, on T cells in Graves' hyperthyroidism and ophthalmopathy.

Sequenced here: peripheral blood mononuclear cells (PBMCs), sampled at new diagnosis, from a patient treated with antithyroid drugs. These receptor sequences come from a woman aged 50 to 65 with Graves disease. Donor details come from another sample of the same person, matched by shared clones.

At least ten counts were recorded for this clonotype. CDR3 amino acids: CASSFSTLGYNEQFF. CDR3 in DNA: TGTGCCAGCAGTTTTTCTACCCTGGGGTACAATGAGCAGTTCTTC. The genes are TRBV28 and TRBJ2-1; D remains unclear. Germline CDR1 and CDR2: MDHEN and SYDVKM. This CDR3 spans 15 amino acids. V lost 3 bases and J lost 4, with 13 bases in between.

This clonotype was detected ten times or more. This chain uses TRBV12-3 or TRBV12-4 with TRBJ2-2; 11 bases align to TRBD2. The CDR3 totals 14 residues. V lost 6 bases and J lost 6; bases outside the gene matches: 3. The DNA of the CDR3 is TGTGCCAGCAGGGTGACTAGCGGGGCCGGGGAGCTGTTTTTT. Protein sequence: CASRVTSGAGELFF.

This clonotype was recorded at least ten times. The rearrangement links TRBV12-3 or TRBV12-4 to TRBJ2-1, with 14 bases aligning to TRBD2. V shed 6 bases, J shed 8 bases, and the junction held 9 bases outside the gene matches. This CDR3 comprises 16 residues. CDR3 bases: TGTGCCAGCAGCAACCTAGGGACTAGCGGGAGCTATGAGCAGTTCTTC. This gives the protein CASSNLGTSGSYEQFF.

The V and J genes are TRBV6-1 and TRBJ2-1; 15 bases are shared with TRBD2. V shed 8 bases, J shed 12 bases, and the junction held 11 bases outside the gene matches. In germline, CDR1 is MNHNS, CDR2 SASEGT. The CDR3 totals 15 residues. This chain's CDR3 is CASRPYGLAGGGQFF. CDR3 nucleotide sequence: TGTGCCAGCCGACCCTATGGACTAGCGGGGGGGGGGCAGTTCTTC.

This clonotype has ten or more counts. V usage is TRBV7-6 and J usage is TRBJ2-5, with D possibly matching TRBD2 (5 bases). The V gene's germline CDR1 is SGHVS and CDR2 FNYEAQ. The CDR3 runs to 15 residues. The V end lost 2 bases, the J end lost 4 bases, and 14 bases lay between the germline ends. CDR3 region: CASSLLRAPGETQYF. CDR3 nucleotides: TGTGCCAGCAGCTTATTGAGGGCGCCGGGAGAGACCCAGTACTTC.

This clonotype was seen a few times. The chain is built from TRBV29-1 and TRBJ2-7; maybe TRBD2 (6 bases). The CDR3 has 12 residues. Germline V gives CDR1 SQVTM, CDR2 ANQGSEA. CDR3 sequence: CSVRDQAYEQYF. The CDR3 region has the DNA TGCAGTGTGCGGGATCAAGCCTACGAGCAGTACTTC.

At least ten counts were recorded for this clonotype. The chain employs TRBV6-2 or TRBV6-3 and TRBJ1-1, with TRBD1 matching over 7 bases. The ends lost 8 bases at V and 0 bases at J; junction bases unmatched: 9. The CDR3 consists of 15 residues. Looked up from germline, CDR1 is MNHEY and CDR2 is SVGEGT. In DNA, the CDR3 is TGTGCCAGCTGGTCATCAGGGGGGATGAACACTGAAGCTTTCTTT. Protein: CASWSSGGMNTEAFF.

DNA of the CDR3: TGCAGTGCTAGATGGTTTCGGGATGAGCAGTTCTTC. Translation gives CSARWFRDEQFF. The chain carries TRBV20-1 and TRBJ2-1; D is uncertain. Trimming took 2 bases from V and 8 from J, leaving 10 bases between them. CDR3 size: 12 residues. Germline V lookup: CDR1 DFQATT, CDR2 SNEGSKA (reference sequence).

This clonotype was found many times. The chain employs TRBV2 and TRBJ1-4; 8 bases map to TRBD1. The length of the CDR3 is 15 residues. Germline CDR1 is SNHLY and CDR2 is FYNNEI. Trimming cost V 2 bases and J 7 bases; bases outside gene matches: 6. CDR3 in DNA: TGTGCCAGCAGTGAACAGGGGGCCGGCCGTGAAAAACTGTTTTTT. Amino acid sequence: CASSEQGAGREKLFF.